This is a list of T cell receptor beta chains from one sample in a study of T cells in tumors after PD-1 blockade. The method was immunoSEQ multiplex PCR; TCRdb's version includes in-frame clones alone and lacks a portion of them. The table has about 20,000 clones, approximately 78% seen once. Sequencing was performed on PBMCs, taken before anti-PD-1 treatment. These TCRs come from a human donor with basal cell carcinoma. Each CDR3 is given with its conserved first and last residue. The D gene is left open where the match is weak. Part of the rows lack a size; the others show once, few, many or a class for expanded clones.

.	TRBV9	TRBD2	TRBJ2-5	CASSPSGLGGETQYF	TGTGCCAGCAGTCCCAGCGGCCTGGGGGGGGAGACCCAGTACTTC
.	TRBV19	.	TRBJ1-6	CASSILNNNSPLHF	TGTGCCAGTAGTATCCTCAACAATAATTCACCCCTCCACTTT
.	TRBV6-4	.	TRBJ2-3	CASSALASTDTQYF	TGTGCCAGCAGTGCACTAGCTAGCACAGATACGCAGTATTTT
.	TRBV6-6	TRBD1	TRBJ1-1	CASSYPGQGYTEAFF	TGTGCCAGCAGTTACCCGGGACAGGGTTACACTGAAGCTTTCTTT
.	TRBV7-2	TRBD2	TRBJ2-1	CASSPSQGSGGATSNEQFF	TGTGCCAGCAGCCCAAGTCAGGGAAGCGGGGGGGCGACTTCCAATGAGCAGTTCTTC
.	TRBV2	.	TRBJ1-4	CASSDYEKLFF	TGTGCCAGCAGTGATTATGAAAAACTGTTTTTT
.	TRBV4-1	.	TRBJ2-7	CASSRGSGTYEQYF	TGCGCCAGCAGCCGAGGGTCCGGTACCTACGAGCAGTACTTC
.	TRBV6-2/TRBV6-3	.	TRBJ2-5	CASSYSVGASETQYF	TGTGCCAGCAGTTACTCGGTGGGGGCCTCGGAGACCCAGTACTTC
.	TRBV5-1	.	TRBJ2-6	CASSQTSGANVLTF	TGCGCCAGCAGCCAAACCTCTGGGGCCAACGTCCTGACTTTC
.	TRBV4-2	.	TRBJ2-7	CASSQDGKGGYEQYF	TGTGCCAGCAGCCAAGATGGGAAAGGGGGCTACGAGCAGTACTTC
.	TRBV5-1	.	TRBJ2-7	CASSLRQAYEQYF	TGCGCCAGCAGCTTGAGGCAGGCCTACGAGCAGTACTTC
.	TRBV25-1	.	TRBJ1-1	CASSEFRGERRVEAFF	TGTGCCAGCAGTGAATTTAGGGGGGAACGGAGGGTTGAAGCTTTCTTT
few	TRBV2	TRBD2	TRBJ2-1	CASCYGGGRVGSSYNEQFF	TGTGCCAGCTGTTACGGGGGGGGGCGGGTGGGGAGCTCCTACAATGAGCAGTTCTTC
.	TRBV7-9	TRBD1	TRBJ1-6	CASSPGTVRIPLHF	TGTGCCAGCAGCCCCGGGACAGTTAGAATACCCCTCCACTTT
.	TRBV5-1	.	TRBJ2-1	CASSLGTTNEQFF	TGCGCCAGCAGCTTGGGGACAACAAATGAGCAGTTCTTC
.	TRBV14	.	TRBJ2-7	CASSQSTVQYF	TGTGCCAGCAGCCAATCTACGGTGCAGTACTTC
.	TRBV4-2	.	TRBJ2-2	CASSQKGGLNTGELFF	TGTGCCAGCAGCCAAAAGGGCGGATTGAACACCGGGGAGCTGTTTTTT
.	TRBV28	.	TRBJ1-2	CATTPTGVYGYTF	TGTGCCACTACGCCTACGGGGGTGTATGGCTACACCTTC
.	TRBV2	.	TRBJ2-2	CASSLGSNTGELFF	TGTGCCAGCAGCCTCGGCTCGAACACCGGGGAGCTGTTTTTT
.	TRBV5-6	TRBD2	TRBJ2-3	CASRLGLAGGTDTQYF	TGTGCCAGCAGATTGGGACTAGCGGGGGGGACAGATACGCAGTATTTT
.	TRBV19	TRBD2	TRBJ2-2	CASSIGLAGGTGELFF	TGTGCCAGTAGTATAGGACTAGCGGGAGGCACCGGGGAGCTGTTTTTT
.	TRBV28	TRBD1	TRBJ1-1	CASLPGQGITNTEAFF	TGTGCCAGCCTTCCGGGACAGGGTATTACGAACACTGAAGCTTTCTTT
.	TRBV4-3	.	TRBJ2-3	CASSQDLRLGYQYF	TGCGCCAGCAGCCAAGATTTGAGGCTGGGGTACCAGTATTTT
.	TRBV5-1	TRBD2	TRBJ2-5	CASSFTSGGRRGETQYF	TGCGCCAGCAGCTTCACTAGCGGGGGCCGCCGGGGGGAGACCCAGTACTTC
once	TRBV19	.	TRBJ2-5	CASSGASGTQYF	TGTGCCAGTAGTGGAGCTTCTGGGACCCAGTACTTC
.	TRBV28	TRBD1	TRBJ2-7	CASSWAGTGPYEQYF	TGTGCCAGCAGTTGGGCGGGGACAGGCCCTTACGAGCAGTACTTC